The 28 T cell receptor beta chains below all came from one sample that was sequenced in a study of control samples from healthy donors and cancer patients. Produced via immunoSEQ multiplex PCR; TCRdb's table is partial and in-frame only. Of fewer than 150,000 clones detected, around 90% appear once; the ten largest clones hold almost 2.5%. Sequenced sample: blood. These receptors all come from a man aged 18 to 29 in good health.

In nucleotides, the CDR3 is TGTGCCAGCAGTGATCAGGGGGCGAACACTGAAGCTTTCTTT. Amino acid sequence: CASSDQGANTEAFF. V and J are TRBV2 and TRBJ1-1, with 8 bases lining up with TRBD1. CDR1 and CDR2 (germline): SNHLY, FYNNEI. Losses at the gene ends were 3 bases for V and 1 base for J; bases not matched to a gene: 1. There are 14 residues in the CDR3.

The chain couples TRBV5-8 to TRBJ2-3; weak D call: TRBD1 (6 bases). The germline CDR1 and CDR2 sequences are SGHTS and YDEGEE. The CDR3 has 16 residues. Trimming removed 1 base from V and 0 bases from J, with 12 bases in between. Here the CDR3 DNA reads TGTGCCAGCAGCTTGCCCGGGACAACTAGCACAGATACGCAGTATTTT. Protein: CASSLPGTTSTDTQYF. Full variable domain (outside the CDR3, taken from reference TRBV5-8 and TRBJ2-3): EAGVTQSPTHLIKTRGQQATLRCSPISGHTSVYWYQQALGLGLQFLLWYDEGEERNRGNFPPRFSGRQFPNYSSELNVNALELEDSALYLCASSLPGTTSTDTQYFGPGTRLTVL.

V is TRBV7-3 and J is TRBJ2-3; D might be TRBD1 (6 bases). Trimming stripped 0 bases from V and 5 bases from J, with 9 bases between. This CDR3 is 14 amino acids long. Per the germline V gene, CDR1 is SGHTA and CDR2 is FQGTGA. CDR3 in DNA: TGTGCCAGCAGCTTAACCGGGGACAAAGATACGCAGTATTTT. It yields the protein CASSLTGDKDTQYF.

The rearrangement joins TRBV18 to TRBJ2-1; 9 nucleotides align to TRBD2. V gave up 3 bases and J gave up 6 bases; unmatched junction bases: 3. In germline, CDR1 is KGHSH, CDR2 LQKENI. The CDR3 totals 14 residues. This chain's CDR3 is CASSPVRGGNEQFF. The DNA of the CDR3 is TGTGCCAGCTCACCTGTGCGGGGGGGCAATGAGCAGTTCTTC. The complete variable domain, with remaining parts taken from reference TRBV18 and TRBJ2-1, reads NAGVMQNPRHLVRRRGQEARLRCSPMKGHSHVYWYRQLPEEGLKFMVYLQKENIIDESGMPKERFSAEFPKEGPSILRIQQVVRGDSAAYFCASSPVRGGNEQFFGPGTRLTVL.

In nucleotides, the CDR3 is TGTGCCACCGGTGGGCAGGGGGGGACTGAAGCTTTCTTT. This gives the protein CATGGQGGTEAFF. The chain links TRBV24-1 to TRBJ1-1; 7 bases agree with TRBD1. The CDR3 is 13 residues long. The V segment lost 9 bases and the J segment 5 bases; nucleotides outside the gene matches: 8. Germline assignment: CDR1 KGHDR and CDR2 SFDVKD.

The chain combines TRBV10-1 with TRBJ2-3; tentatively, D is TRBD2 (5 bases). CDR3 size: 14 residues. The V gene lost 1 base and the J gene lost 5 bases, with 10 bases spanning the gap. Germline CDR1 is WNHNN and CDR2 is SYGVQD (reference sequence). The CDR3 protein is CASSEWGVEDTQYF. The CDR3 bases are TGCGCCAGCAGTGAGTGGGGAGTTGAAGATACGCAGTATTTT.

Comments on this clone: A read error may produce the germline difference seen at one junction end. This chain links TRBV27 with TRBJ1-2, with TRBD1 matching over 8 bases. Germline V gene data show CDR1 as MNHEY and CDR2 as SMNVEV (reference sequence). This CDR3 has 12 residues. CDR3 amino acids: CASSDDSGTGHF. DNA of the CDR3: TGTGCCAGCAGTGACGACTCCGGGACAGGCCACTTC.

The chain is built from TRBV18 and TRBJ1-5; D gene uncertain. CDR1 is KGHSH, CDR2 LQKENI, per germline. V was shortened by 6 bases and J by 4 bases, with 13 bases between the two germline ends. The CDR3 runs 14 residues. The CDR3 reads CASSPSGPNQPQHF. Here the CDR3 DNA reads TGTGCCAGCTCGCCGAGTGGGCCGAATCAGCCCCAGCATTTT.

The rearrangement links TRBV6-4 to TRBJ1-3; D is possibly TRBD1 (5 bases). The CDR3 loop spans 16 amino acids. In germline, CDR1 is MRHNA, CDR2 SNTAGT. Trimming pared 6 bases from V and 0 bases from J, leaving 15 bases between. CDR3 coding DNA: TGTGCCAGCAGCGATGTACAGGAACCCTCTGGAAACACCATATATTTT. Its protein is CASSDVQEPSGNTIYF.

The chain is built from TRBV7-9 and TRBJ2-1, with D perhaps being TRBD1 or TRBD2 (6 bases each). V was trimmed by 1 base and J by 7 bases, leaving 20 bases between them. This CDR3 contains 17 residues. Germline CDR1 and CDR2: SEHNR and FQNEAQ (reference sequence). CDR3 protein: CASSLDFGGWVSNEQFF. For the CDR3, the DNA is TGTGCCAGCAGCTTAGACTTCGGGGGCTGGGTATCAAATGAGCAGTTCTTC.

The J gene is TRBJ1-6, the V gene TRBV28, with TRBD1 matching 10 bases. The CDR3 totals 15 residues. Germline-derived CDR1 and CDR2 are MDHEN and SYDVKM. The ends lost 8 bases at V and 9 bases at J; junction bases unmatched: 10. The CDR3 region is CASSTGTGARSPLHF. The CDR3 bases are TGTGCCAGCTCAACCGGGACAGGGGCCCGTTCACCCCTCCACTTT.

In its sample, this clone was seen once. The genes are TRBV3-1 (or the pseudogene TRBV3-2) and TRBJ1-6; 7 bases map to TRBD1. CDR3 length: 13 residues. Germline V gives CDR1 LGHDT, CDR2 YNNKEL (reference sequence). V dropped 8 bases and J dropped 5; count of bases not matched to a gene: 3. CDR3 DNA sequence: TGTGCCAGCTTGGGACAGAATAATTCACCCCTCCACTTT. Encoded protein: CASLGQNNSPLHF.

This clone showed up just once. The genes are TRBV4-1 and TRBJ2-5; 9 bases map to TRBD1. Germline V CDR1 and CDR2: MGHRA, YSYEKL. The ends lost 1 base at V and 5 bases at J; junction bases unmatched: 11. The length of the CDR3 is 17 residues. For the CDR3, the DNA is TGCGCCAGCAGCCAAGCTTCGACAGGGGGTAGGAGGGAGACCCAGTACTTC. Its translation is CASSQASTGGRRETQYF.

The chain recombines TRBV30 with TRBJ2-3; 9 bases fit TRBD2. The germline V gene encodes CDR1 GTSNPN and CDR2 SVGIG (reference sequence). The CDR3 extends over 15 amino acids. V was clipped by 4 bases and J by 0 bases; unmatched bases: 5. CDR3 sequence (DNA): TGTGCCTGGACCAGACTAGCGGCTAGCACAGATACGCAGTATTTT. This translates into CAWTRLAASTDTQYF. Full variable domain (missing parts from reference TRBV30 and TRBJ2-3): SQTIHQWPATLVQPVGSPLSLECTVEGTSNPNLYWYRQAAGRGLQLLFYSVGIGQISSEVPQNLSASRPQDRQFILSSKKLLLSDSGFYLCAWTRLAASTDTQYFGPGTRLTVL.

The chain has TRBV18 and TRBJ1-1; unclear D gene. This CDR3 has 14 amino acids. V lost 3 bases and J 5 bases, leaving 13 bases between the germline ends. Germline values: CDR1 KGHSH, CDR2 LQKENI. In nucleotides, the CDR3 is TGTGCCAGCTCACCCACGGTATCGAATACTGAAGCTTTCTTT. Translated: CASSPTVSNTEAFF.

Written as DNA, the CDR3 is TGTGCCAGTAGTATAGGGGACGGAGTTGAGCAGTTCTTC. Protein sequence: CASSIGDGVEQFF. This chain joins TRBV19 and TRBJ2-1; either TRBD1 or TRBD2 may supply D (5 bases each). The CDR3 totals 13 residues. CDR1 and CDR2 (germline): LNHDA, SQIVND (reference sequence). Trimming removed 1 base at V and 9 bases at J, with 10 bases between.

V gene TRBV16 combines with J gene TRBJ1-1; a possible D gene is TRBD1 (6 bases). The germline V gene encodes CDR1 KGHSY and CDR2 FQNENV. Between the trimmed V and J ends, which lost 3 bases and 1 base, there was a span of 9 bases. The CDR3 has 14 amino acids. The CDR3 spells CASSHVQGNTEAFF. CDR3 DNA: TGTGCCAGCAGCCACGTACAGGGGAACACTGAAGCTTTCTTT.

V and J are TRBV11-3 and TRBJ2-5; unclear D gene. V was clipped by 8 bases and J by 5 bases, with 12 bases between them. The CDR3 consists of 12 residues. The germline CDR1 and CDR2 sequences are SGHNT and YENEEA. CDR3 in DNA: TGTGCCAGCGGCTGGGGATCCGAGACCCAGTACTTC. Translated: CASGWGSETQYF.

The chain employs TRBV4-1 and TRBJ2-7, with 9 nucleotides matching TRBD1. J gave up 4 bases and V 2 bases, and 3 bases lay outside the gene matches. Germline values: CDR1 MGHRA, CDR2 YSYEKL. The CDR3 consists of 14 residues. CDR3 DNA: TGCGCCAGCAGCCAAAGGACAGGGGAATACGAGCAGTACTTC. It is translated as CASSQRTGEYEQYF.

The rearrangement uses TRBV27 and TRBJ1-2, with D unclear. This CDR3 is 14 amino acids long. From germline, CDR1 is MNHEY and CDR2 SMNVEV (reference sequence). Trimming pared 8 bases from V and 2 bases from J, leaving 15 bases between. CDR3 residues: CASAPAGENYGYTF. The DNA of the CDR3 is TGTGCCAGCGCCCCGGCAGGTGAGAACTATGGCTACACCTTC.

The genes are TRBV25-1 and TRBJ1-4; D uncertain. This CDR3 has 15 amino acids. V was shortened by 1 base and J by 6 bases, with 12 bases between the two germline ends. The germline gives CDR1 MGHDK, CDR2 SYGVNS. CDR3 nucleotide sequence: TGTGCCAGCAGTGAATGGGTAGGGAGGTATGAAAAACTGTTTTTT. It codes for CASSEWVGRYEKLFF.

This clone has a single count. The chain carries TRBV7-2 and TRBJ2-3; D is possibly TRBD2 (6 bases). V lost 5 bases and J lost 2, with 11 bases in between. CDR3 length equals 14 residues. CDR1 and CDR2 from the germline V gene are SGHTA and FQGNSA. The CDR3 region has the DNA TGTGCCAGCAGCCCCGGACTAATCACAGATACGCAGTATTTT. This codes for CASSPGLITDTQYF.

The chain recombines TRBV12-5 with TRBJ2-3, with D possibly being TRBD1 or TRBD2 (5 bases each). The germline V and J ends were trimmed by 2 bases and 4 bases, with 13 bases remaining between them. CDR1 is LGHNT, CDR2 FRNRAP, per germline. The CDR3 extends over 15 amino acids. The CDR3 spells CASGLTSEGPDTQYF. CDR3 coding DNA: TGTGCTAGTGGTTTGACTTCCGAGGGGCCAGATACGCAGTATTTT.

The chain employs TRBV10-3 and TRBJ2-5; D gene unclear. CDR1 and CDR2 (germline): ENHRY, SYGVKD. The CDR3 is 12 amino acids. V lost 6 bases to trimming and J lost 5 bases, with 10 bases between them. The DNA of the CDR3 is TGTGCCATCAGCCTGGCCGGCGAGACCCAGTACTTC. Amino acid sequence: CAISLAGETQYF.

The V call is TRBV2, the J call TRBJ1-1, with D perhaps TRBD1 (5 bases). The CDR3 contains 13 residues. In germline, CDR1 is SNHLY, CDR2 FYNNEI. Trimming removed 3 bases at V and 5 bases at J, with 10 bases between. The CDR3 loop reads CASSERGWTEAFF. The CDR3 DNA reads as TGTGCCAGCAGTGAGAGGGGATGGACTGAAGCTTTCTTT.

The chain joins TRBV3-1 (or the pseudogene TRBV3-2) to TRBJ2-3, with 11 nucleotides matching TRBD2. The germline gives CDR1 LGHDT, CDR2 YNNKEL (reference sequence). The CDR3 runs 17 residues. V gave up 2 bases and J gave up 6 bases; unmatched junction bases: 10. CDR3 nucleotides: TGTGCCAGCAGCCAAAGGGCCGCTAGCGGGGGGCCCGATACGCAGTATTTT. Protein product: CASSQRAASGGPDTQYF.

This clone was seen once. The CDR3 nucleotides are TGCGCCAGCAGCCAAGATCTGGGTAGCTATGGCTACACCTTC. Its protein is CASSQDLGSYGYTF. V usage is TRBV4-3 and J usage is TRBJ1-2; no reliable D call. CDR3 length: 14 amino acids. V gave up 0 bases and J gave up 4 bases, with 9 bases separating them. Germline V lookup: CDR1 LGHNA, CDR2 YSLEER.

V is TRBV6-4 and J is TRBJ1-1; D is possibly TRBD1 (5 bases). The CDR3 spans 14 residues. V was pared by 1 base and J by 0 bases, with 6 bases between. Germline V CDR1 and CDR2: MRHNA, SNTAGT. The CDR3 nucleotides are TGTGCCAGCAGTGACTTCAGGGTGAACACTGAAGCTTTCTTT. Translating gives CASSDFRVNTEAFF.